The next 13 T cell receptor beta chains were all read from a single sample in a study of T-cell reconstitution after alpha-beta-depleted transplantation in children. A library of TCRbeta sequences, prepared with unique molecular identifiers, was generated. TCRdb fed the PCR reads into MiXCR, producing one record per CDR3 protein. The sample contains fewer than 250,000 distinct CDR3 sequences, approximately 15% of which appear only once. The material was PBMCs, mostly from graft donor cells, obtained 360 days after TCRalphabeta/CD19-depleted stem cell transplant. The origin of the receptors is a male patient aged 2-15 years who had a stem cell transplant for acute lymphoblastic leukemia, so the T cells may come from the graft donor.

The chain recombines TRBV12-3 or TRBV12-4 with TRBJ1-5; D is possibly TRBD1 (6 bases). The CDR3 spans 13 residues. Trimming stripped 4 bases from V and 2 bases from J, with 6 bases between. The CDR3 here is CASSSGGNQPQHF. The CDR3 DNA sequence: TGTGCCAGCAGTTCAGGGGGCAATCAGCCCCAGCATTTT.

In this sample, this clonotype turned up many times. The chain joins TRBV29-1 to TRBJ2-1, with 7 bases aligning to TRBD2. This CDR3 has 13 residues. Germline V gene data show CDR1 as SQVTM and CDR2 as ANQGSEA. The V gene end was trimmed by 4 bases and the J gene end by 9 bases; junction bases not matched to a gene: 9. CDR3 amino acids: CSVGLAKWSEQFF. CDR3 nucleotide sequence: TGCAGCGTTGGACTAGCAAAGTGGAGTGAGCAGTTCTTC.

In this sample, this clonotype turned up many times. The chain combines TRBV27 with TRBJ2-3; the D gene could be TRBD1 or TRBD2 (5 bases each). The CDR3 runs to 15 residues. The germline V gene encodes CDR1 MNHEY and CDR2 SMNVEV (reference sequence). Trimming removed 6 bases at V and 2 bases at J, with 15 bases between. The DNA of the CDR3 is TGTGCCAGCAGCCCGTACGGGGACCTCACAGATACGCAGTATTTT. Amino acids: CASSPYGDLTDTQYF.

The chain combines TRBV20-1 with TRBJ2-3, with D unclear. CDR3 length: 11 residues. Trimming stripped 6 bases from V and 2 bases from J, with 6 bases between. Germline V gene lookup returns CDR1 DFQATT and CDR2 SNEGSKA (reference sequence). The CDR3 DNA follows: TGCAGTGCAGCTTCCACAGATACGCAGTATTTT. Translation gives CSAASTDTQYF.

This clonotype was observed a handful of times. The chain couples TRBV7-9 to TRBJ2-1; D is possibly TRBD1 (5 bases). This CDR3 contains 16 residues. The germline gives CDR1 SEHNR, CDR2 FQNEAQ (reference sequence). Trimming took off 4 bases at V and 6 bases at J, with 19 bases between the two ends. The CDR3 nucleotides read TGTGCCAGCAGCTCCCCTGTTAGGGGCGTGGGCAATGAGCAGTTCTTC. This sequence encodes CASSSPVRGVGNEQFF.

This clonotype has ten or more counts. This chain links TRBV30 with TRBJ2-1; 8 bases are shared with TRBD2. This CDR3 is built from 13 residues. With V trimmed by 4 bases and J by 9 bases, 8 bases remained unmatched. Germline V gene lookup returns CDR1 GTSNPN and CDR2 SVGIG (reference sequence). CDR3 nucleotides: TGTGCCTGGAAGGGACGGGAGGGTCCTGAGCAGTTCTTC. Translation: CAWKGREGPEQFF.

There are a few counts of this clonotype. The V call is TRBV18, the J call TRBJ2-3; 8 bases are shared with TRBD2. V lost 3 bases to trimming and J lost 5 bases; unmatched junction nucleotides: 4. The germline V gene encodes CDR1 KGHSH and CDR2 LQKENI. The CDR3 is made up of 14 amino acids. The chain's CDR3 is CASSPGTRQDTQYF. As DNA, the CDR3 is TGTGCCAGCTCACCTGGGACTAGACAAGATACGCAGTATTTT.

V is TRBV6-4 and J is TRBJ1-2, with 8 bases that match TRBD1. Germline V gives CDR1 MRHNA, CDR2 SNTAGT. This CDR3 has 13 amino acids. With V trimmed by 6 bases and J by 2 bases, 2 bases remained unmatched. CDR3 region: CASSRGRNYGYTF. The CDR3 DNA reads as TGTGCCAGCAGCAGGGGGCGGAACTATGGCTACACCTTC.

V and J are TRBV6-1 and TRBJ2-1, with 8 nucleotides matching TRBD2. The CDR3 covers 16 residues. Germline values: CDR1 MNHNS, CDR2 SASEGT. V gave up 2 bases and J gave up 4 bases; unmatched junction bases: 7. The CDR3 reads CASSELSGGLYNEQFF. In nucleotides, the CDR3 is TGTGCCAGCAGTGAATTGAGCGGGGGCCTTTACAATGAGCAGTTCTTC.

The chain joins TRBV19 to TRBJ2-7, with D uncertain. CDR3 size: 14 residues. CDR1 is LNHDA, CDR2 SQIVND, per germline (reference sequence). V lost 1 base to trimming and J lost 2 bases, with 9 bases between them. CDR3 coding DNA: TGTGCCAGTAGTATAGTCTTCGGACCCTACGAGCAGTACTTC. Protein sequence: CASSIVFGPYEQYF.

V and J are TRBV7-6 and TRBJ1-5; D is possibly TRBD1 (5 bases). V was pared by 1 base and J by 2 bases, with 18 bases between. Germline V gene lookup returns CDR1 SGHVS and CDR2 FNYEAQ. CDR3 length equals 18 residues. The CDR3 is CASSLDWSRGTGNQPQHF. For the CDR3, the DNA is TGTGCCAGCAGCTTAGATTGGAGTAGGGGAACAGGCAATCAGCCCCAGCATTTT.

The V and J genes are TRBV5-1 and TRBJ2-7, with D tentatively TRBD2 (5 bases). Germline CDR1 and CDR2: SGHRS and YFSETQ. The CDR3 totals 12 residues. Trimming removed 0 bases at V and 7 bases at J, with 8 bases between. The CDR3 is CASSLDTREQYF. CDR3 bases: TGCGCCAGCAGCTTGGACACTAGGGAGCAGTACTTC.

This rearrangement joins TRBV3-1 to TRBJ2-1, with D perhaps matching TRBD2 (5 bases). Trimming removed 3 bases at V and 0 bases at J, with 15 bases between. Per germline, CDR1 LGHDT and CDR2 YNNKEL (reference sequence). The CDR3 is made up of 17 amino acids. DNA for the CDR3: TGTGCCAGCAGCCAGAGGAGGTTGGCGGGCTCCTACAATGAGCAGTTCTTC. Translation gives CASSQRRLAGSYNEQFF.